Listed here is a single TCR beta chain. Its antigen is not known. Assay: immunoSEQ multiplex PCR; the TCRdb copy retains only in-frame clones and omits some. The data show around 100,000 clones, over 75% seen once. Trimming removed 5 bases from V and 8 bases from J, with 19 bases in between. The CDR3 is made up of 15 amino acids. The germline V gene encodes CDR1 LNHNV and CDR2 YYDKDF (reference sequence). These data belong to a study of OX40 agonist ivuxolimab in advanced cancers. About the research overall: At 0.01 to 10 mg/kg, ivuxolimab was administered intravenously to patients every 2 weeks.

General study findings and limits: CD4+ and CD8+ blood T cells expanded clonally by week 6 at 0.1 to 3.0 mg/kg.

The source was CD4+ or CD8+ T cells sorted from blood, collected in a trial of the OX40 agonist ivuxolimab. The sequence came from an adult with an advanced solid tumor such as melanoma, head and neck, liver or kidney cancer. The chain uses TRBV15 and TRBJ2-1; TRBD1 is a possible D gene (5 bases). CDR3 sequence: CATSPPMRLGDEQFF. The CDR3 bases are TGTGCCACCAGCCCACCGATGCGGTTAGGGGATGAGCAGTTCTTC. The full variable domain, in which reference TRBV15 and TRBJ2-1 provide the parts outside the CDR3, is DAMVIQNPRYQVTQFGKPVTLSCSQTLNHNVMYWYQQKSSQAPKLLFHYYDKDFNNEADTPDNFQSRRPNTSFCFLDIRSPGLGDTAMYLCATSPPMRLGDEQFFGPGTRLTVL.